A selection of T cell receptor beta chains follows, all from one sample in a study of blood T cells in healthy people across ages. TCRdb itself ran the 5' RACE reads through MiXCR, one entry per CDR3 protein. The sample yields hundreds of thousands of distinct CDR3 sequences, 49% seen once. Sequencing was performed on blood. Receptors originate from a woman aged 55-70 years in good health. Each CDR3 is given with its conserved first and last residue. D genes are given only for firm matches. A row's size may be missing; if present it is once, few, many or a size class.

clone size	D gene	J gene	V gene	CDR3 protein	CDR3 DNA
-	TRBD1	TRBJ2-5	TRBV2	CASNRDRQETQYF	TGTGCCAGCAACCGGGACAGACAAGAGACCCAGTACTTC
-	-	TRBJ1-1	TRBV20-1	CSARGKAGDTEAFF	TGCAGTGCTAGGGGGAAGGCAGGGGACACTGAAGCTTTCTTT
-	TRBD1	TRBJ2-5	TRBV20-1	CSATGQEDLQETQYF	TGCAGTGCTACAGGACAGGAGGACCTACAAGAGACCCAGTACTTC
-	-	TRBJ1-2	TRBV5-1	CASSSFPLSEYGYTF	TGCGCCAGCAGTTCTTTCCCACTTAGCGAATATGGCTACACCTTC
-	-	TRBJ2-1	TRBV6-2/TRBV6-3	CASSDRTRGTYNEQFF	TGTGCCAGCAGTGATCGGACCCGGGGCACCTACAATGAGCAGTTCTTC
-	TRBD2	TRBJ2-5	TRBV16	CASSRGVSSGGTQYF	TGTGCCAGCAGCCGTGGAGTCTCTAGCGGGGGGACCCAGTACTTC
once	-	TRBJ2-7	TRBV20-1	CSASSSGSYERYF	TGCAGTGCTAGCTCGAGCGGCTCCTACGAGCGGTACTTC
-	TRBD1	TRBJ2-5	TRBV13	CASSLGRRTGDEQYF	TGTGCCAGCAGCTTAGGCCGAAGGACAGGGGATGAGCAGTACTTC
-	-	TRBJ2-1	TRBV9	CASSATGSAQYNEQFF	TGTGCCAGCAGCGCCACTGGGAGCGCGCAGTACAATGAGCAGTTCTTC
few	TRBD2	TRBJ2-5	TRBV7-9	CASSLVAGGDETQYF	TGTGCCAGCAGCTTAGTAGCGGGAGGTGACGAGACCCAGTACTTC
-	-	TRBJ2-7	TRBV6-5	CASSPDSQQYCEQYF	TGTGCCAGCAGTCCGGACAGCCAACAATACTGCGAGCAGTACTTC
many	TRBD2	TRBJ2-3	TRBV7-9	CASSSGTSGRASADTQYF	TGTGCCAGCAGCTCTGGGACTAGCGGGAGGGCCAGCGCAGATACGCAGTATTTT
-	TRBD1	TRBJ1-1	TRBV7-2	CASSLDAGTGGSEAFF	TGTGCCAGCAGCTTAGACGCCGGGACAGGCGGCTCTGAAGCTTTCTTT
-	TRBD1	TRBJ1-4	TRBV28	CASSPPDRDGEKLFF	TGTGCCAGCAGTCCCCCTGACAGGGATGGAGAAAAACTGTTTTTT
few	TRBD1	TRBJ1-6	TRBV4-2	CASSQAGGNSPLHF	TGTGCCAGCAGCCAAGCAGGGGGCAATTCACCCCTCCACTTT
few	TRBD1	TRBJ1-2	TRBV27	CASSSGQGLSGYTF	TGTGCCAGCAGTTCGGGACAGGGTCTAAGTGGCTACACCTTC
-	-	TRBJ2-5	TRBV7-2	CASSLPSETQYF	TGTGCCAGCAGCTTACCTTCAGAGACCCAGTACTTC
many	TRBD1	TRBJ2-6	TRBV10-3	CATTGDGANVLTF	TGTGCCACGACAGGGGATGGGGCCAACGTCCTGACTTTC
-	-	TRBJ2-7	TRBV4-3	CASSQDLSGYYEQYF	TGCGCCAGCAGCCAAGATCTGTCCGGGTACTACGAGCAGTACTTC
-	-	TRBJ1-4	TRBV20-1	CSATTPGQGNEKLFF	TGCAGTGCCACTACCCCGGGGCAGGGGAATGAAAAACTGTTTTTT
many	TRBD1	TRBJ2-7	TRBV29-1	CSVGTGPYEQYF	TGCAGCGTGGGGACAGGGCCCTACGAGCAGTACTTC
-	TRBD1	TRBJ2-4	TRBV7-8	CASSSRQGETIQYF	TGTGCCAGCAGCAGCCGGCAGGGGGAAACCATTCAGTACTTC
-	-	TRBJ2-1	TRBV27	CASRVWGESYNEQFF	TGTGCCAGCAGAGTTTGGGGCGAGTCCTACAATGAGCAGTTCTTC
few	-	TRBJ2-4	TRBV15	CATSRGPVGNIQYF	TGTGCCACCAGCAGAGGACCCGTCGGGAACATTCAGTACTTC
many	-	TRBJ2-7	TRBV5-1	CASSPWTEAEQYF	TGCGCCAGCAGCCCCTGGACGGAGGCCGAGCAGTACTTC
-	-	TRBJ2-1	TRBV20-1	CSAPLLVTNEQFF	TGCAGTGCTCCTCTGTTAGTCACAAATGAGCAGTTCTTC
-	-	TRBJ2-7	TRBV20-1	CSARDPRLSLGEQYF	TGCAGTGCTAGAGATCCCCGATTAAGTCTTGGCGAGCAGTACTTC
many	TRBD1	TRBJ2-3	TRBV29-1	CSVWGSGTEVATDTQYF	TGCAGCGTGTGGGGATCCGGGACAGAAGTTGCCACAGATACGCAGTATTTT
few	-	TRBJ2-1	TRBV28	CASSLNRNEQFF	TGTGCCAGCAGTTTGAACAGAAATGAGCAGTTCTTC
-	-	TRBJ1-4	TRBV4-3	CASSQDGWEKLFF	TGCGCCAGCAGCCAAGATGGGTGGGAAAAACTGTTTTTT
few	TRBD1	TRBJ1-1	TRBV19	CASRGTGFGTEAFF	TGTGCCAGTAGGGGGACAGGGTTTGGCACTGAAGCTTTCTTT
-	TRBD1	TRBJ2-4	TRBV15	CAISRVTGDIQYF	TGTGCCATCAGCAGGGTAACAGGGGACATTCAGTACTTC
-	TRBD2	TRBJ2-3	TRBV20-1	CSAREASGRTDTQYF	TGCAGTGCTAGAGAGGCTAGCGGGCGCACAGATACGCAGTATTTT
-	TRBD2	TRBJ2-1	TRBV11-1	CASSLQTSGRRDEQFF	TGTGCCAGCAGCTTACAGACTAGCGGGAGGCGCGATGAGCAGTTCTTC
few	-	TRBJ2-7	TRBV27	CASSPVRWTLAYEQYF	TGTGCCAGCAGTCCAGTTCGGTGGACCCTTGCCTACGAGCAGTACTTC
-	-	TRBJ2-3	TRBV21-1	CASSSQGCTDTQYF	TGTGCCAGCAGCAGTCAGGGTTGCACAGATACGCAGTATTTT
-	TRBD2	TRBJ2-1	TRBV20-1	CSARLAGVVNNEQFF	TGCAGTGCTAGACTAGCGGGAGTTGTTAACAATGAGCAGTTCTTC
few	-	TRBJ2-7	TRBV7-8	CASSLVQGPSREQYF	TGTGCCAGCAGCTTAGTGCAGGGGCCGTCGAGGGAGCAGTACTTC
-	TRBD1	TRBJ1-1	TRBV5-1	CASSLSGGTNTEAFF	TGCGCCAGCAGCTTGTCAGGGGGCACTAACACTGAAGCTTTCTTT
-	-	TRBJ2-1	TRBV20-1	CSASSTILGRGGDEQFF	TGCAGTGCTAGTTCCACTATTCTTGGCAGGGGCGGGGATGAGCAGTTCTTC
-	-	TRBJ2-7	TRBV20-1	CSARLYYEQYF	TGCAGTGCTAGGCTTTACTACGAGCAGTACTTC
-	-	TRBJ2-5	TRBV20-1	CSASRVAGETQYF	TGCAGTGCTAGTAGGGTTGCAGGAGAGACCCAGTACTTC
few	-	TRBJ2-3	TRBV7-3	CASSLGDVYTQYF	TGTGCCAGCAGCTTAGGGGACGTGTATACGCAGTATTTT
-	-	TRBJ1-5	TRBV5-1	CASSPRPADGNQPQHF	TGCGCCAGCAGCCCGAGACCGGCTGATGGCAATCAGCCCCAGCATTTT
once	-	TRBJ1-2	TRBV13	CASSPKGGYGYTF	TGTGCCAGCAGCCCCAAGGGAGGCTATGGCTACACCTTC
many	-	TRBJ2-7	TRBV16	CASSPPQSQDPRSYEQYF	TGTGCCAGCAGCCCACCTCAATCCCAGGACCCCCGCTCCTACGAGCAGTACTTC
few	-	TRBJ2-1	TRBV6-2/TRBV6-3	CASSSGTYYNEQFF	TGTGCCAGCAGTTCCGGGACGTACTACAATGAGCAGTTCTTC
many	TRBD1	TRBJ1-6	TRBV6-6	CASRGTGGDSPLHF	TGTGCCAGCAGGGGTACAGGGGGGGATTCACCCCTCCACTTT
-	TRBD1	TRBJ2-1	TRBV28	CASSLLIGWGQGAWNEQFF	TGTGCCAGCAGTTTATTGATCGGTTGGGGACAGGGGGCTTGGAATGAGCAGTTCTTC
-	-	TRBJ1-2	TRBV5-6	CASSPVSGVFGWDGYTF	TGTGCCAGCAGCCCAGTATCCGGTGTCTTTGGGTGGGATGGCTACACCTTC
-	TRBD1	TRBJ1-1	TRBV4-3	CASSRTGGGGTEAFF	TGCGCCAGCAGTAGGACAGGCGGGGGAGGCACTGAAGCTTTCTTT
-	-	TRBJ2-7	TRBV3-1	CASSQDLDYEQYF	TGTGCCAGCAGCCAAGATCTCGACTACGAGCAGTACTTC
few	-	TRBJ2-5	TRBV2	CASSGDTQETQYF	TGTGCCAGCAGTGGTGACACCCAAGAGACCCAGTACTTC
few	-	TRBJ2-5	TRBV20-1	CSARDGTSKQETQYF	TGCAGTGCTAGAGACGGGACTTCGAAACAAGAGACCCAGTACTTC
-	TRBD1	TRBJ2-7	TRBV6-6	CTSSRQGFYEQYF	TGTACCAGCAGTCGACAGGGATTCTACGAGCAGTACTTC
few	-	TRBJ2-1	TRBV12-3/TRBV12-4	CASSLMSFAEQFF	TGTGCCAGCAGTTTAATGTCGTTCGCTGAGCAGTTCTTC
-	TRBD1	TRBJ2-7	TRBV6-1	CASSGRTGSYEQYF	TGTGCCAGCAGTGGGAGGACAGGGTCCTACGAGCAGTACTTC